The clone carrying this T cell receptor beta chain was picked up many times. Its cognate antigen is unknown. This sample was taken from a study of post-analysis software for immune sequencing data. Study findings and constraints: TRBV5-6, TRBV5-1 and TRBV20-1 were among roughly five TRBV segments more frequent in patients than controls.

Prepared TCR beta cDNA libraries contained unique molecular identifiers. Each CDR3 protein is one row after TCRdb ran MiXCR on the PCR reads. The data contain about 210,000 distinct CDR3 sequences, approximately 28% of them singletons. V dropped 5 bases and J dropped 5 bases, with 10 bases sitting between them. This CDR3 has 13 amino acids. Germline V gives CDR1 SGHTA, CDR2 FQGTGA. Sequencing input: blood. The TCR sequence derives from a girl under 18 with multiple sclerosis. The rearrangement joins TRBV7-3 to TRBJ2-1; D is unclear. In nucleotides, the CDR3 is TGTGCCAGCAGCCTCCCCGCGAACAATGAGCAGTTCTTC. This encodes CASSLPANNEQFF.